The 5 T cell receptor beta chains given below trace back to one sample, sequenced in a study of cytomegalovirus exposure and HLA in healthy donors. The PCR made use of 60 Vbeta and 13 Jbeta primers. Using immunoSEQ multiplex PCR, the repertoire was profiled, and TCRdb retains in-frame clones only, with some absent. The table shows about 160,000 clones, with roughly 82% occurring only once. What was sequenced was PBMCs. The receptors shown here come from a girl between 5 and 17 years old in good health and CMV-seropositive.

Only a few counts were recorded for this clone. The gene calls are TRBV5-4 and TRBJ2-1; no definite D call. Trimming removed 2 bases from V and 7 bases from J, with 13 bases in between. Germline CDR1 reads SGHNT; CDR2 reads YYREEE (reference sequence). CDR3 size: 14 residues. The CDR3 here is CASSFKTSVNEQFF. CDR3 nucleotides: TGTGCCAGCAGCTTCAAAACGAGTGTGAATGAGCAGTTCTTC.

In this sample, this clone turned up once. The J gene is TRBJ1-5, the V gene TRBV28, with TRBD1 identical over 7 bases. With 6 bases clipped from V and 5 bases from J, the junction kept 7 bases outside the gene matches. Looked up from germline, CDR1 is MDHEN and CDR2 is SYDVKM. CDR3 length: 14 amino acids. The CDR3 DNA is TGTGCCAGCAGCCCGGGACAGATCGATCAGCCCCAGCATTTT. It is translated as CASSPGQIDQPQHF.

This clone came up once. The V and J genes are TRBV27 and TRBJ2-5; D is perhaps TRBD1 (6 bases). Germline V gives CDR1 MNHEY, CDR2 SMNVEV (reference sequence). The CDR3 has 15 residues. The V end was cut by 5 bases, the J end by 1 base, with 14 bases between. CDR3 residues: CASSTKGHPQETQYF. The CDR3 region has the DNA TGTGCCAGCAGTACGAAGGGACACCCCCAAGAGACCCAGTACTTC.

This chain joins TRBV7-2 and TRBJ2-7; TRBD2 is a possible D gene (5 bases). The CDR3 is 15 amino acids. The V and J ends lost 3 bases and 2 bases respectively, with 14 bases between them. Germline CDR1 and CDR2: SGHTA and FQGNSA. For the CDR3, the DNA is TGTGCCAGCAGCTTTGCTAGCTTGGGGACCTACGAGCAGTACTTC. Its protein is CASSFASLGTYEQYF.

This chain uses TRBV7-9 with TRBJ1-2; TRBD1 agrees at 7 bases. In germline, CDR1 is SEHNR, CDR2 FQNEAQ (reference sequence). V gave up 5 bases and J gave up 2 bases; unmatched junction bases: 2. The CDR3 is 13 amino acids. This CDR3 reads CASSTTGNYGYTF. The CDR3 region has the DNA TGTGCCAGCAGCACGACAGGGAACTATGGCTACACCTTC. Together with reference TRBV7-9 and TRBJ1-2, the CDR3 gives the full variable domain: DTGVSQNPRHKITKRGQNVTFRCDPISEHNRLYWYRQTLGQGPEFLTYFQNEAQLEKSRLLSDRFSAERPKGSFSTLEIQRTEQGDSAMYLCASSTTGNYGYTFGSGTRLTVV.